This T cell receptor beta chain appears in the sequencing data of a study of blood T cell repertoires in COVID-19. Across the whole study: There were acute and convalescent COVID-19 samples, and they came from the United States, Italy and Spain. Nucleic acid was either cDNA or gDNA, and it came from T cells, B-cell-depleted T cells, or PBMCs.

Original processing notes: From reference gene primer amplification, estimates of nucleated cell counts were derived. Profiling relied on immunoSEQ multiplex PCR, and the TCRdb table lists in-frame clones only, not all of them. That table gives V, J and clone size, and the DNA gave D and trimming. This sample has fewer than 250,000 clones, with 83% found just once. CDR1 and CDR2 (germline): KGHSH, LQKENI. After removal of 2 bases from V and 4 bases from J, the junction contained 5 bases not matched to a gene. CDR3 length equals 14 residues. This receptor was taken from a man aged 45-65 years with active or convalescent COVID-19. The sequenced material came from peripheral blood. The V gene is TRBV18, the J gene TRBJ2-7, with TRBD2 matching 7 bases. The CDR3 DNA reads as TGTGCCAGCTCACCAACCCAGGGAGGGTACGAGCAGTACTTC. Translating it yields CASSPTQGGYEQYF.